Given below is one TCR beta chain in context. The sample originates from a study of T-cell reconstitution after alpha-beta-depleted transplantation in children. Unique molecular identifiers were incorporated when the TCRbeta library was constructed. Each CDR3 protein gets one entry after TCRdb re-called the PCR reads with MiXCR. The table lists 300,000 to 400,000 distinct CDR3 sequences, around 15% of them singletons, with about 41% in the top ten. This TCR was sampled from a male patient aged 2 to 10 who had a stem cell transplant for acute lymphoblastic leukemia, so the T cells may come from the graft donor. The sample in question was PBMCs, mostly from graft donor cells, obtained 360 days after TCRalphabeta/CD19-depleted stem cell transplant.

The CDR3 nucleotides are TGTGCCACCATGGACGTCGATAATTCACCCCTCCACTTT. Its translation is CATMDVDNSPLHF. The chain uses TRBV24-1 and TRBJ1-6; D remains ambiguous. The CDR3 has 13 residues. Germline V gene data show CDR1 as KGHDR and CDR2 as SFDVKD. The V end was cut by 8 bases, the J end by 5 bases, with 9 bases between.